Included here is one TCR beta chain sequence, with context. Assay used: immunoSEQ multiplex PCR; TCRdb lists only in-frame clones, some missing. The repertoire holds 60,000 to 70,000 clones, with around 93% as singletons. Looked up from germline, CDR1 is MDHEN and CDR2 is SYDVKM. The CDR3 length is 14 residues. The trim removed 7 bases at V and 1 base at J, leaving 6 bases unmatched. This record comes from a study of T cell changes during pregnancy in multiple sclerosis. V usage is TRBV28 and J usage is TRBJ1-1, with 7 bases that match TRBD1. The sequencing here drew on peripheral blood, taken in the second trimester of pregnancy. The TCR comes from a female donor in good health, enrolled as a control in a pregnancy study. The CDR3 loop is CASTLWTGNTEAFF. CDR3 sequence (DNA): TGTGCCAGCACCCTGTGGACAGGGAACACTGAAGCTTTCTTT.